These T cell receptor beta chains were read from a single sample in a study of T cells after yellow fever vaccination. From the 5' RACE reads, TCRdb called clonotypes with MiXCR, one entry per CDR3 protein. The sample holds 110,000 to 150,000 distinct CDR3 sequences, under 8% seen once. The sample consisted of CD4+ T cells sorted from PBMCs, taken 10 days after the yellow fever booster vaccination. The receptor source for this set is a man younger than 45 who received the YFV17D yellow fever vaccine. Both conserved end residues are part of each CDR3. Each record gives: clone size, J gene, V gene, D gene, CDR3 DNA, CDR3 protein. The D gene is left open where the match is weak. Some rows have no size entry. The others give once, few or many, or a class for an expanded clone.

.,TRBJ1-5,TRBV30,.,TGTGCCTGGAGGGAAGGGAATCAGCCCCAGCATTTT,CAWREGNQPQHF
.,TRBJ1-1,TRBV29-1,.,TGCAGCGTCTCCGACGGGGGAGGCACTGAAGCTTTCTTT,CSVSDGGGTEAFF
many,TRBJ2-3,TRBV10-3,.,TGTGCCATCAGTGACCAGATCACAGATACGCAGTATTTT,CAISDQITDTQYF
few,TRBJ2-5,TRBV5-1,.,TGCGCCAGCAGCTTGGGAGGGACATCCCAAGAGACCCAGTACTTC,CASSLGGTSQETQYF
many,TRBJ2-1,TRBV28,TRBD1,TGTGCCAGTGACAGGGGGCGCTTCGGTGAGCAGTTCTTC,CASDRGRFGEQFF
many,TRBJ2-1,TRBV6-2/TRBV6-3,TRBD2,TGTGCCAGCAAAGGGACTAGCGGGAGTAGTGAGCAGTTCTTC,CASKGTSGSSEQFF
many,TRBJ2-7,TRBV7-2,TRBD2,TGTGCCAGCAGCTTTCCGGGAGGGTTCTTGAACGAGCAGTACTTC,CASSFPGGFLNEQYF
many,TRBJ1-2,TRBV7-8,.,TGTGCCAGCAGCTTCTCCAGCTCCTATGGCTACACCTTC,CASSFSSSYGYTF
.,TRBJ2-6,TRBV3-1,.,TGTGCCAGCAACTCCGGGAATTCTGGGGCCAACGTCCTGACTTTC,CASNSGNSGANVLTF
many,TRBJ2-7,TRBV5-1,TRBD2,TGCGCCAGCAGCTTCATGGCGGGAGCCCCAGCCGAGCAGTACTTC,CASSFMAGAPAEQYF
many,TRBJ1-1,TRBV20-1,TRBD1,TGCAGTGCTAACAGGGGAACGGGCACTGAAGCTTTCTTT,CSANRGTGTEAFF
.,TRBJ2-7,TRBV20-1,TRBD2,TGCAGTGCTAGACCCTTTAGCGGGAGCTCCTACGAGCAGTACTTC,CSARPFSGSSYEQYF
many,TRBJ2-5,TRBV5-6,TRBD1,TGTGCCAGCAGCCCCGGATCCGGGACAGGGAGGGAGACCCAGTACTTC,CASSPGSGTGRETQYF
many,TRBJ2-1,TRBV7-2,TRBD2,TGTGCCAGCAGCCCGGGAGGGTCCTACAATGAGCAGTTCTTC,CASSPGGSYNEQFF
many,TRBJ2-5,TRBV20-1,.,TGCAGTGCTCACCCAGGGGAGACCCAGTACTTC,CSAHPGETQYF
many,TRBJ2-1,TRBV29-1,TRBD2,TGCAGCGCCCAACTAGCGGGATCCTACAATGGGCAGTTCTTC,CSAQLAGSYNGQFF
many,TRBJ2-7,TRBV20-1,.,TGCAGTGCGTCCCAGAACGAGCAGTACTTC,CSASQNEQYF
many,TRBJ1-1,TRBV5-5,.,TGTGCCAGCAGCTCAGGCGGGCTGGACACTGAAGCTTTCTTT,CASSSGGLDTEAFF
.,TRBJ1-4,TRBV5-1,.,TGCGCCAGCAGCCTAAACACAGGGTTGGGTGAAAAACTGTTTTTT,CASSLNTGLGEKLFF
.,TRBJ2-7,TRBV18,.,TGTGCCAGCTCACCCAGCGGTGGGGCCTACGAGCAGTACTTC,CASSPSGGAYEQYF
many,TRBJ1-2,TRBV28,.,TGTGCCAGCAGCCCCCAGGGGACTAACTATGGCTACACCTTC,CASSPQGTNYGYTF
many,TRBJ1-1,TRBV4-3,TRBD1,TGCGCCAGCAGCCAGATCGGACAGGGGGCGATAGCTTTCTTT,CASSQIGQGAIAFF
many,TRBJ2-3,TRBV20-1,.,TGCAGCACAGGGAGAGATACGCAGTATTTT,CSTGRDTQYF
.,TRBJ2-7,TRBV12-3/TRBV12-4,.,TGTGCCAGCAGTTTTAGGGACCGGACAGCTACCTACGAGCAGTACTTC,CASSFRDRTATYEQYF
many,TRBJ2-3,TRBV5-1,.,TGCGCCAGCAGCTTGGATCTCGCCGCCAGCACAGATACGCAGTATTTT,CASSLDLAASTDTQYF
many,TRBJ1-1,TRBV12-3/TRBV12-4,.,TGTGCCAGTCCTGGGCTCCTGGCCGCGGAAGCTTTCTTT,CASPGLLAAEAFF
many,TRBJ2-3,TRBV29-1,TRBD2,TGCAGCGTGAGACAGGGACTAGCGGGGCGCACAGATACGCAGTATTTT,CSVRQGLAGRTDTQYF
many,TRBJ2-1,TRBV7-2,TRBD2,TGTGCCAGCAGCTTCAATAGCGGGAGTTTCTACAATGAGCAGTTCTTC,CASSFNSGSFYNEQFF
many,TRBJ2-2,TRBV5-1,TRBD2,TGCGCCAGCAGCCCGACTAGCGGGAGTGTACCCGGGGAGCTGTTTTTT,CASSPTSGSVPGELFF
many,TRBJ2-1,TRBV10-3,TRBD2,TGTGCCATCAGAGTAGCGGGAGTGGATGAGCAGTTCTTC,CAIRVAGVDEQFF
few,TRBJ2-3,TRBV20-1,TRBD2,TGCAGTGCTCCTAGACTAGCGGGACGAGATACGCAGTATTTT,CSAPRLAGRDTQYF
few,TRBJ2-3,TRBV5-4,.,TGTGCCAGCAGCTGGGCGAAGGAGAACACAGATACGCAGTATTTT,CASSWAKENTDTQYF
many,TRBJ2-1,TRBV18,TRBD1,TGTGCCACCCGGGACAGGGCAAACAATGAGCAGTTCTTC,CATRDRANNEQFF
many,TRBJ2-1,TRBV11-2,TRBD2,TGTGCCAGCAGCCCGGGACTAGCGGGAGGCCAAAATGAGCAGTTCTTC,CASSPGLAGGQNEQFF
many,TRBJ2-3,TRBV6-1,TRBD2,TGTGCCTCGGGGGCTAGCGGGGGGTACACAGATACGCAGTATTTT,CASGASGGYTDTQYF
many,TRBJ2-2,TRBV5-1,TRBD1,TGCGCCAGCAGCTGGAGGACAGGGGACTCCGGGGAGCTGTTTTTT,CASSWRTGDSGELFF
many,TRBJ2-1,TRBV20-1,TRBD2,TGCAGTGCTAGGGTTATGGCGGGAGCTCAGTACAATGAGCAGTTCTTC,CSARVMAGAQYNEQFF
many,TRBJ2-2,TRBV7-2,.,TGTGCCAGCAGCTCTCCCCGGGGCCAGAACACCGGGGAGCTGTTTTTT,CASSSPRGQNTGELFF
many,TRBJ2-1,TRBV15,TRBD1,TGTGCCACCAGCAGAATGGACAGGATAGACGGTGAGCAGTTCTTC,CATSRMDRIDGEQFF
many,TRBJ2-3,TRBV10-3,.,TGTGCCATCAGTGTAGAGCAGTCAGATACGCAGTATTTT,CAISVEQSDTQYF
many,TRBJ2-1,TRBV20-1,TRBD2,TGCAGTGCTAGAGATCTAAAACTAGCGGGAGGGTACAATGAGCAGTTCTTC,CSARDLKLAGGYNEQFF
many,TRBJ2-2,TRBV5-1,.,TGCGCCAGCAGCGTACTTACAGGGTTCGTCACCGGGGAGCTGTTTTTT,CASSVLTGFVTGELFF